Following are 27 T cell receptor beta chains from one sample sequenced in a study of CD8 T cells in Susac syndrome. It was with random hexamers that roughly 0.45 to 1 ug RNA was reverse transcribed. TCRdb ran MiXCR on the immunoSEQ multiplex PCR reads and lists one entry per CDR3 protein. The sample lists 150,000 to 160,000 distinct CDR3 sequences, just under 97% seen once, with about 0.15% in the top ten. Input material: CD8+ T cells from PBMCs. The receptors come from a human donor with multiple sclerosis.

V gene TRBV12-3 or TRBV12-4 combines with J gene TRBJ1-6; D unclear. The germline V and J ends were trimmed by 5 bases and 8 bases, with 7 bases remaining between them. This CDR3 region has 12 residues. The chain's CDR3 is CASSASYSPLHF. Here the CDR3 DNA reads TGTGCCAGCAGTGCCAGTTATTCACCCCTCCACTTT.

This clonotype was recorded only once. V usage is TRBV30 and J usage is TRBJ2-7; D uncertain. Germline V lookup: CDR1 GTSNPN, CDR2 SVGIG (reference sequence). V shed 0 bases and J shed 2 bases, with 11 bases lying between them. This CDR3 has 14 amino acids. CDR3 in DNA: TGTGCCTGGAGTGTAGTAGGGCTCCCCTACGAGCAGTACTTC. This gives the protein CAWSVVGLPYEQYF.

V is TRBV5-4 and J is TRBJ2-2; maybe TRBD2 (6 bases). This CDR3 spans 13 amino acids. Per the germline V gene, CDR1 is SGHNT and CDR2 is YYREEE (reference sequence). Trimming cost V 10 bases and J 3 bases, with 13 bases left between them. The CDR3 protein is CAVGTSDTGELFF. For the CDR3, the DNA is TGTGCCGTCGGGACTTCTGACACCGGGGAGCTGTTTTTT.

Here the CDR3 reads CASSEESFTYEQYF. For the CDR3, the DNA is TGTGCCAGCAGTGAAGAGTCTTTTACCTACGAGCAGTACTTC. This chain connects TRBV2 to TRBJ2-7; D gene uncertain. This CDR3 contains 14 residues. With 1 base removed from V and 2 bases from J, the gap between germline ends came to 9 bases. Germline V CDR1 and CDR2: SNHLY, FYNNEI.

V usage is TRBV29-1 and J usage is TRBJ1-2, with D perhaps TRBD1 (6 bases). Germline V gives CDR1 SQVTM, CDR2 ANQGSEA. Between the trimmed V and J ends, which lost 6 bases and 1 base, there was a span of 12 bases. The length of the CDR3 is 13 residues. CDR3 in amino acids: CSVWEQGNYGYTF. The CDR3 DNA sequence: TGCAGCGTCTGGGAACAGGGTAACTATGGCTACACCTTC.

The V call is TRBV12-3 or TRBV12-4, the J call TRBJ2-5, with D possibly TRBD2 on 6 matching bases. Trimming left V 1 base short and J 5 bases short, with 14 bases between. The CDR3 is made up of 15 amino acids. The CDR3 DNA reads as TGTGCCAGCAGTTTAGACGGGGGTGCCGAGGAGACCCAGTACTTC. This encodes CASSLDGGAEETQYF.

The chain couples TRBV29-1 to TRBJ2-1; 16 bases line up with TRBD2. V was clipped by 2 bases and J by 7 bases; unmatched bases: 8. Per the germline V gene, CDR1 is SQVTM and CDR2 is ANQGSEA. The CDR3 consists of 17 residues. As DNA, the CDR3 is TGCAGCGTTGAACCCGGGACTAGCGGGGGGGTAATTAATGAGCAGTTCTTC. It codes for CSVEPGTSGGVINEQFF.

CDR3 residues: CASSQDQGTNPETQYF. As DNA, the CDR3 is TGCGCCAGCAGCCAAGATCAGGGCACTAACCCAGAGACCCAGTACTTC. The rearrangement uses TRBV4-1 and TRBJ2-5; the D gene is possibly TRBD1 (5 bases). V was cut by 0 bases and J by 4 bases, with 15 bases left in between. The V gene's germline CDR1 is MGHRA and CDR2 YSYEKL. CDR3 length: 16 residues.

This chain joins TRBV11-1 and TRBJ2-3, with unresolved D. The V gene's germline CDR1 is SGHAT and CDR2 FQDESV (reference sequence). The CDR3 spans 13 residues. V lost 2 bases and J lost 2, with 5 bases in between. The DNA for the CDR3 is TGTGCCAGCAGCTTAAGCCTCACAGATACGCAGTATTTT. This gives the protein CASSLSLTDTQYF.

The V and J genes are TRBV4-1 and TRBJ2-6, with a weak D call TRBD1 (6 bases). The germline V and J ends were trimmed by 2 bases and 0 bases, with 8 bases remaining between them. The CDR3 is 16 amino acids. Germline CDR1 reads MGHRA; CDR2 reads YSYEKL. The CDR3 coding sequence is TGCGCCAGCAGCCAATCGGGACACTCTGGGGCCAACGTCCTGACTTTC. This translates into CASSQSGHSGANVLTF.

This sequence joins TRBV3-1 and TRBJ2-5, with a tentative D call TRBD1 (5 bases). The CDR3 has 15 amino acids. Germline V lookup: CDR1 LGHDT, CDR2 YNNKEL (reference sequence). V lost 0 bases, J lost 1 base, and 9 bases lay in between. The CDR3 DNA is TGTGCCAGCAGCCAAGAGGACACGCTCCAAGAGACCCAGTACTTC. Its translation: CASSQEDTLQETQYF.

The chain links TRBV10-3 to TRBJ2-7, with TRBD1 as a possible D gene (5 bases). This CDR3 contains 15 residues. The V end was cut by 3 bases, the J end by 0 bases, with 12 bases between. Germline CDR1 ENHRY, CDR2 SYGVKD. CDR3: CAISDHWTSSYEQYV. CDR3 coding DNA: TGTGCCATCAGTGATCATTGGACAAGCTCCTACGAGCAGTACGTC.

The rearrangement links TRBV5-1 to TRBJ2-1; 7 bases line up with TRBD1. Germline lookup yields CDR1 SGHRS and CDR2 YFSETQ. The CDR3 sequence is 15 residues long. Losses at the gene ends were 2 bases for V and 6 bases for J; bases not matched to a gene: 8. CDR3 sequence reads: CASSFKTGYINEQFF. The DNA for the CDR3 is TGCGCCAGCAGCTTTAAGACAGGGTATATCAATGAGCAGTTCTTC.

This chain's CDR3 is CASSLVAGDTEAFF. The CDR3 nucleotides read TGTGCCAGCAGCTTAGTTGCCGGGGACACTGAAGCTTTCTTT. This chain connects TRBV7-9 to TRBJ1-1, with D uncertain. From germline, CDR1 is SEHNR and CDR2 FQNEAQ (reference sequence). V lost 1 base and J lost 3, with 9 bases in between. This CDR3 spans 14 amino acids.

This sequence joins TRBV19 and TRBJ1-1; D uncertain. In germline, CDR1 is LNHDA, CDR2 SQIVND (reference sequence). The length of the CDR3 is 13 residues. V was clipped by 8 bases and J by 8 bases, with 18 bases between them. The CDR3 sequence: CASFQAYRREAFF. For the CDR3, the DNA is TGTGCCAGTTTCCAGGCGTACCGGAGGGAAGCTTTCTTT. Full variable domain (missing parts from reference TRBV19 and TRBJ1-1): DGGITQSPKYLFRKEGQNVTLSCEQNLNHDAMYWYRQDPGQGLRLIYYSQIVNDFQKGDIAEGYSVSREKKESFPLTVTSAQKNPTAFYLCASFQAYRREAFFGQGTRLTVV.

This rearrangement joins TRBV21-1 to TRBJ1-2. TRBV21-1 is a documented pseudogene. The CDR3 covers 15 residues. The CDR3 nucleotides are TGTGCCAGCAGCAAAGCGGCGAGGGACTACTATGGCTACACCTTC. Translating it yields CASSKAARDYYGYTF.

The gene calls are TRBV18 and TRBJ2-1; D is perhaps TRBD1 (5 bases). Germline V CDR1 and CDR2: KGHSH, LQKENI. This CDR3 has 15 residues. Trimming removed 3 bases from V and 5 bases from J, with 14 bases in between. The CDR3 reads CASSPDRAGNNEQFF. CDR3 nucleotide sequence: TGTGCCAGCTCACCGGACCGGGCAGGGAACAATGAGCAGTTCTTC.

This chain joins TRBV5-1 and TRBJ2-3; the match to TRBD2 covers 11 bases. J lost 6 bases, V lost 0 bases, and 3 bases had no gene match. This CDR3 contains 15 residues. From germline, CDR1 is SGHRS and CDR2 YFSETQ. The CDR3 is CASSLGTSGSDTQYF. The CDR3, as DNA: TGCGCCAGCAGCTTGGGGACTAGCGGGTCGGATACGCAGTATTTT.

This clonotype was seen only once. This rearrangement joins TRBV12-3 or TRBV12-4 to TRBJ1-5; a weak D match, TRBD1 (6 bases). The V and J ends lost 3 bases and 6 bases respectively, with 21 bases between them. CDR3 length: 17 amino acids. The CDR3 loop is CASSFLGGREAGQPQHF. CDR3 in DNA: TGTGCCAGCAGTTTTCTTGGGGGCCGGGAAGCGGGTCAGCCCCAGCATTTT.

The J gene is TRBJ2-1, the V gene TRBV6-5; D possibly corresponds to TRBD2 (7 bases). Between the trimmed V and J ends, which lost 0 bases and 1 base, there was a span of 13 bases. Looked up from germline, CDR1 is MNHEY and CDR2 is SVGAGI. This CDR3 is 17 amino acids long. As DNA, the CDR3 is TGTGCCAGCAGTTACTCGTCGGGGGGCAATTCCTACAATGAGCAGTTCTTC. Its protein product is CASSYSSGGNSYNEQFF.

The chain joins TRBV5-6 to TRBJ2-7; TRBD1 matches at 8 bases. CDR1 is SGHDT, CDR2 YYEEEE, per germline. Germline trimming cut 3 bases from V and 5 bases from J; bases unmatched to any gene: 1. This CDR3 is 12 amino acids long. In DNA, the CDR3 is TGTGCCAGCAGCTGGGACAGGCACGAGCAGTACTTC. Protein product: CASSWDRHEQYF.

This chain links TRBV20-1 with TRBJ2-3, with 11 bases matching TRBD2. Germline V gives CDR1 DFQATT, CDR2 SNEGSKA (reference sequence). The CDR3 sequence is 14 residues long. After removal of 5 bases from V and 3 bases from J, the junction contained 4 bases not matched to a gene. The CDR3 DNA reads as TGCAGTGCTCGAGGGACTAGCGGTACAGATACGCAGTATTTT. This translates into CSARGTSGTDTQYF.

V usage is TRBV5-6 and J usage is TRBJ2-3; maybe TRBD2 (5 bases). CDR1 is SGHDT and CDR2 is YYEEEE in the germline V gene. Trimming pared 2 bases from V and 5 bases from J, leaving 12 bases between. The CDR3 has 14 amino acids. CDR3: CASSFRAREDTQYF. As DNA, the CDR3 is TGTGCCAGCAGCTTCCGGGCCCGGGAAGATACGCAGTATTTT.

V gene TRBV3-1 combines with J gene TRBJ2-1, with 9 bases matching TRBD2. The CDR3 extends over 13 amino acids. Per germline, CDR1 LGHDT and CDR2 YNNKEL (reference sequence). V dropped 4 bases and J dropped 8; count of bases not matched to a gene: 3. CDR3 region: CASSPSGEDEQFF. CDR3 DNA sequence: TGTGCCAGCAGCCCTAGCGGGGAGGATGAGCAGTTCTTC.

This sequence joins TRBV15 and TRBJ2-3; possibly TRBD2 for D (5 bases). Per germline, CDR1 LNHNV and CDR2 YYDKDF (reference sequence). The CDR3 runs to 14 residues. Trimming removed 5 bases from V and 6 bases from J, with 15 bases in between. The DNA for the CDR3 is TGTGCCACCAGCGCCTTGGCTCGCGGGGATACGCAGTATTTT. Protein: CATSALARGDTQYF.

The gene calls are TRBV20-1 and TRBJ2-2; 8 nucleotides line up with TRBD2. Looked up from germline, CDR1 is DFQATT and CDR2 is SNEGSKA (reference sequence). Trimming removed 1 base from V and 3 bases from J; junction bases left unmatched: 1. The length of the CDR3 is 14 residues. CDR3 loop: CSARVGGDTGELFF. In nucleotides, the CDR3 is TGCAGTGCTAGAGTCGGGGGGGACACCGGGGAGCTGTTTTTT.

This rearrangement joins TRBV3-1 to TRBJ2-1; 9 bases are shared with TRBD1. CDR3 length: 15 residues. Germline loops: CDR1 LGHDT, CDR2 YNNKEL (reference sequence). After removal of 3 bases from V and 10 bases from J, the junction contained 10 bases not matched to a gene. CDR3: CASSHRPGQGREQFF. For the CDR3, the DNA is TGTGCCAGCAGCCACAGACCGGGACAGGGTCGCGAGCAGTTCTTC.